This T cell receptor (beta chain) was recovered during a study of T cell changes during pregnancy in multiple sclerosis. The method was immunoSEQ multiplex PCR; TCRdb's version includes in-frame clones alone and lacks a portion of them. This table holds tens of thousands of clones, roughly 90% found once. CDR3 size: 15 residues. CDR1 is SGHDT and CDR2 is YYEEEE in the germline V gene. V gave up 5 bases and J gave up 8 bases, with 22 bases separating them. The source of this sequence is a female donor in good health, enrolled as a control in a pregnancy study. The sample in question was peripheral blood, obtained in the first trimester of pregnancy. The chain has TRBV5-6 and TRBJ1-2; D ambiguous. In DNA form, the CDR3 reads TGTGCCAGCAGTTCTTGGTCCGACAAGGCCTACGGCTACACCTTC. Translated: CASSSWSDKAYGYTF.